This is a list of T cell receptor beta chains from one sample in a study of memory CD4+ T cells and cytomegalovirus serostatus. Sequenced by immunoSEQ multiplex PCR; TCRdb stores in-frame clones only, minus some. In the table there are tens of thousands of clones, about 80% of which are singletons. Specimen: memory CD4+ T cells from blood. These receptors were obtained from an adult in good health and CMV-seropositive. The CDR3 runs from the conserved cysteine through the conserved F or W. D genes are given only for firm matches. Size is stated for part of the rows, as once, few or many counts, or as a class when the clone is expanded.

CDR3: CASRTRRGRNQPQHF
DNA: TGTGCCAGCCGAACCCGCAGGGGGAGAAATCAGCCCCAGCATTTT
size: NA
V: TRBV13
J: TRBJ1-5
D: TRBD1

CDR3: CSVEDKPEGKLFF
DNA: TGCAGCGTTGAAGATAAGCCGGAGGGGAAACTGTTTTTT
size: NA
V: TRBV29-1
J: TRBJ1-4
D: NA

CDR3: CASSLAWNGNQPQHF
DNA: TGTGCCAGCAGCTTAGCGTGGAACGGCAATCAGCCCCAGCATTTT
size: few
V: TRBV7-8
J: TRBJ1-5
D: NA

CDR3: CASTLAGFTGELFF
DNA: TGTGCCAGCACACTAGCGGGTTTCACCGGGGAGCTGTTTTTT
size: few
V: TRBV6-5
J: TRBJ2-2
D: TRBD2

CDR3: CASSLAENTEAFF
DNA: TGTGCCAGCAGCTTGGCAGAGAACACTGAAGCTTTCTTT
size: NA
V: TRBV7-9
J: TRBJ1-1
D: NA

CDR3: CASSLVASAGDWEQFF
DNA: TGTGCCAGCAGCTTAGTGGCTAGCGCCGGTGATTGGGAGCAGTTCTTC
size: NA
V: TRBV7-2
J: TRBJ2-1
D: NA

CDR3: CASIPTRGEQFF
DNA: TGTGCCAGCATCCCGACTAGAGGCGAGCAGTTCTTC
size: once
V: TRBV6-5
J: TRBJ2-1
D: NA

CDR3: CASSATGRTGEKLFF
DNA: TGTGCCAGCAGTGCGACAGGGAGGACGGGCGAAAAACTGTTTTTT
size: once
V: TRBV6-1
J: TRBJ1-4
D: TRBD1

CDR3: CASSRTSGAYNEQFF
DNA: TGTGCCAGCAGTCGGACTAGCGGGGCATACAATGAGCAGTTCTTC
size: few
V: TRBV6-5
J: TRBJ2-1
D: TRBD2

CDR3: CASSFSRGNQPQHF
DNA: TGTGCCAGCAGCTTCTCAAGAGGCAATCAGCCCCAGCATTTT
size: NA
V: TRBV2
J: TRBJ1-5
D: NA

CDR3: CASSVVPKGNEQFF
DNA: TGTGCCAGCAGCGTAGTCCCCAAGGGGAATGAGCAGTTCTTC
size: few
V: TRBV9
J: TRBJ2-1
D: NA

CDR3: CAWSVGTSVNTQYF
DNA: TGTGCCTGGAGTGTTGGGACTAGTGTGAATACGCAGTATTTT
size: NA
V: TRBV30
J: TRBJ2-3
D: TRBD2

CDR3: CASSFKEQYF
DNA: TGTGCCAGCAGCTTTAAAGAGCAGTACTTC
size: NA
V: TRBV6-5
J: TRBJ2-7
D: NA

CDR3: CASSYPVNQPQHF
DNA: TGTGCCAGCAGTTACCCCGTAAATCAGCCCCAGCATTTT
size: few
V: TRBV28
J: TRBJ1-5
D: NA

CDR3: CASSLTGAGNTIYF
DNA: TGTGCCAGCAGCTTAACAGGGGCTGGAAACACCATATATTTT
size: NA
V: TRBV5-6
J: TRBJ1-3
D: TRBD1

CDR3: CATSRVGTAGTDTQYF
DNA: TGTGCCACCAGCAGAGTCGGGACAGCCGGCACAGATACGCAGTATTTT
size: once
V: TRBV15
J: TRBJ2-3
D: TRBD1

CDR3: CASSQVGGTGELFF
DNA: TGCGCCAGCAGCCAAGTGGGCGGCACCGGGGAGCTGTTTTTT
size: NA
V: TRBV4-3
J: TRBJ2-2
D: NA

CDR3: CASSLQGGDEAFF
DNA: TGTGCCAGCAGCCTACAGGGAGGTGATGAAGCTTTCTTT
size: NA
V: TRBV5-5
J: TRBJ1-1
D: NA

CDR3: CASWPAGGKTYEQYF
DNA: TGTGCCAGCTGGCCGGCAGGGGGCAAGACCTACGAGCAGTACTTC
size: NA
V: TRBV27
J: TRBJ2-7
D: TRBD1

CDR3: CASSLGTANSPLHF
DNA: TGTGCCAGCAGCCTCGGGACAGCTAATTCACCCCTCCACTTT
size: few
V: TRBV5-4
J: TRBJ1-6
D: TRBD1

CDR3: CAWSRWAPGSYEQYF
DNA: TGTGCCTGGAGTAGATGGGCGCCGGGTTCCTACGAGCAGTACTTC
size: NA
V: TRBV30
J: TRBJ2-7
D: NA

CDR3: CASSSGRGGDSYEQYF
DNA: TGTGCCAGCAGCTCCGGGCGAGGCGGGGACTCCTACGAGCAGTACTTC
size: NA
V: TRBV7-2
J: TRBJ2-7
D: NA

CDR3: CASSLDYGPEAQYF
DNA: TGTGCCAGCAGCTTAGACTACGGCCCCGAGGCCCAGTATTTT
size: NA
V: TRBV7-2
J: TRBJ2-3
D: NA

CDR3: CASSFSGTGIPYGYTF
DNA: TGTGCCAGCAGCTTCTCCGGGACAGGGATTCCCTATGGCTACACCTTC
size: NA
V: TRBV7-9
J: TRBJ1-2
D: TRBD1

CDR3: CASRGTAVVGTEAFF
DNA: TGTGCCAGCAGAGGGACAGCGGTCGTGGGCACTGAAGCTTTCTTT
size: NA
V: TRBV7-8
J: TRBJ1-1
D: TRBD1

CDR3: CASSLGNWGHTYGYTF
DNA: TGTGCCAGCAGCTTAGGGAACTGGGGGCATACCTATGGCTACACCTTC
size: NA
V: TRBV5-5
J: TRBJ1-2
D: NA

CDR3: CASSFGTSGSTGELFF
DNA: TGCGCCAGCAGCTTTGGGACTAGCGGATCTACCGGGGAGCTGTTTTTT
size: NA
V: TRBV5-1
J: TRBJ2-2
D: TRBD2

CDR3: CASSLSDRGVDYGYTF
DNA: TGTGCCAGCAGTTTATCTGACAGGGGCGTCGACTATGGCTACACCTTC
size: few
V: TRBV28
J: TRBJ1-2
D: TRBD1

CDR3: CASSSRGTLTDTGELFF
DNA: TGTGCCAGCAGCTCCAGAGGGACACTTACCGACACCGGGGAGCTGTTTTTT
size: NA
V: TRBV11-3
J: TRBJ2-2
D: NA

CDR3: CASSFAGAGFRQPQHF
DNA: TGTGCCAGCAGTTTTGCGGGAGCAGGTTTCAGACAGCCCCAGCATTTT
size: NA
V: TRBV28
J: TRBJ1-5
D: NA

CDR3: CASSLDRNTEAFF
DNA: TGTGCCAGCTCTTTGGACAGGAACACTGAAGCTTTCTTT
size: few
V: TRBV18
J: TRBJ1-1
D: NA

CDR3: CASSPEGRRVAFF
DNA: TGTGCCAGCAGCCCGGAGGGCAGGAGGGTAGCTTTCTTT
size: NA
V: TRBV7-9
J: TRBJ1-1
D: NA

CDR3: CASSWGSTNTGELFF
DNA: TGTGCCAGCAGCTGGGGATCTACTAACACCGGGGAGCTGTTTTTT
size: NA
V: TRBV7-3
J: TRBJ2-2
D: NA

CDR3: CASSRGQVNTEAFF
DNA: TGTGCCAGTAGTCGAGGACAGGTGAACACTGAAGCTTTCTTT
size: NA
V: TRBV19
J: TRBJ1-1
D: TRBD1

CDR3: CASSSQASGGTQYF
DNA: TGTGCCAGCAGCTCTCAGGCCAGCGGGGGGACCCAGTACTTC
size: NA
V: TRBV7-7
J: TRBJ2-5
D: TRBD2

CDR3: CASSPDLTGELFF
DNA: TGTGCCAGCTCTCCCGACCTCACCGGGGAGCTGTTTTTT
size: few
V: TRBV18
J: TRBJ2-2
D: NA

CDR3: CASSPDLLTSSDTQYF
DNA: TGTGCCAGCAGCCCAGATCTCCTAACTAGCTCAGATACGCAGTATTTT
size: NA
V: TRBV7-2
J: TRBJ2-3
D: NA